Sequencing of this TCR beta chain was carried out in a study of blood T cell repertoires in COVID-19. As for the study in general: Italy, Spain and the United States were the sources of the convalescent and acute COVID-19 samples. T cells, B-cell-depleted T cells, or PBMCs provided the cDNA or gDNA that served as material.

The CDR3 consists of 16 residues. V was clipped by 6 bases and J by 1 base; unmatched bases: 12. CDR1 and CDR2 (germline): ENHRY, SYGVKD. In the authors' workflow: Estimation of nucleated cell counts relied on the amplification of reference gene primers. Data came from immunoSEQ multiplex PCR; TCRdb stores just in-frame clones and leaves some out. That table gives V, J and clone size, and the DNA gave D and trimming. Of more than 200,000 clones in the sample, roughly 88% were seen once. The TCR was taken from an elderly man with acute or convalescent COVID-19. Sequencing input: peripheral blood. This rearrangement joins TRBV10-3 to TRBJ2-7; 7 bases map to TRBD1. The CDR3 region is CAIRGSTGPLSYEQYF. The DNA of the CDR3 is TGTGCCATCAGGGGGTCGACAGGGCCCCTTTCCTACGAGCAGTACTTC.